The TCR beta chain described here comes from a study of T cell responses to AZD1222 COVID-19 vaccine. General study results and limits: Spike-wide vaccine-associated CD4 TCRs dominated at 160-218 and 743-854. In a largely white British group with more females than males, clonal diversity was possibly underestimated.

Measured with immunoSEQ multiplex PCR; TCRdb has only the in-frame clones, and not every one. The sample consists of 100,000 to 150,000 clones, around 90% of them appearing once. Points on this clone: Antigen: not known. In the same sample, other DNA sequences code for this CDR3.

Trimming removed 5 bases at V and 1 base at J, with 9 bases between. The CDR3 sequence is 13 residues long. The rearrangement links TRBV12-3 or TRBV12-4 to TRBJ2-7, with unresolved D. The specimen comprised peripheral blood, sampled on day 0 of AZD1222 vaccination. This receptor was obtained from an adult in good health. The CDR3 here is CASSPQGSYEQYF. CDR3 sequence (DNA): TGTGCCAGCAGTCCCCAAGGTTCCTACGAGCAGTACTTC.